A selection of T cell receptor beta chains follows, all from one sample in a study of beta chain features in type 1 diabetes. TCRdb's table, derived via immunoSEQ multiplex PCR, lists solely in-frame clones and lacks some. The repertoire includes hundreds of thousands of clones, over 11% of them detected once, and just under 0.04% sits in the top ten. Material for sequencing was naive CD4+ T cells from blood. The receptors stem from a man between 18 and 35 years old with type 1 diabetes. Each CDR3 is given without its conserved first and last residue. Each record gives: V gene, CDR3 length, J gene, CDR3 protein.

v_gene: TRBV30
len: 10
j_gene: TRBJ1-5
CDR3aa: AWSVSNQPQH

v_gene: TRBV7-2
len: 11
j_gene: TRBJ1-5
CDR3aa: ASSSGPNQPQH

v_gene: TRBV25-1
len: 11
j_gene: TRBJ1-1
CDR3aa: ASSESGGREAF

v_gene: TRBV5-4
len: 16
j_gene: TRBJ1-2
CDR3aa: ASSLTGRDKSLGFGYT

v_gene: TRBV5-1
len: 13
j_gene: TRBJ2-5
CDR3aa: ASSWTSGGGETQY

v_gene: TRBV4-2
len: 11
j_gene: TRBJ1-4
CDR3aa: ASSQDGREKLF

v_gene: TRBV28
len: 12
j_gene: TRBJ2-7
CDR3aa: ASSSGTGVHEQY

v_gene: TRBV30
len: 14
j_gene: TRBJ2-7
CDR3aa: AWSPTGGTRAYEQY

v_gene: TRBV29-1
len: 12
j_gene: TRBJ1-2
CDR3aa: SVSGTGIPYGYT

v_gene: TRBV9
len: 13
j_gene: TRBJ1-5
CDR3aa: ASSVDGTANQPQH

v_gene: TRBV7-9
len: 14
j_gene: TRBJ1-3
CDR3aa: ASSPQGRVSGNTIY

v_gene: TRBV30
len: 11
j_gene: TRBJ1-5
CDR3aa: AWSQETDQPQH

v_gene: TRBV29-1
len: 11
j_gene: TRBJ1-2
CDR3aa: SVRLTLNYGYT

v_gene: TRBV29-1
len: 12
j_gene: TRBJ1-2
CDR3aa: SVEDRGRGSGYT

v_gene: TRBV5-1
len: 13
j_gene: TRBJ2-2
CDR3aa: ASTAIRARDGELF

v_gene: TRBV10-1
len: 11
j_gene: TRBJ2-7
CDR3aa: ASRDSVSYEQY

v_gene: TRBV28
len: 13
j_gene: TRBJ1-1
CDR3aa: ASSQGQGGNTEAF

v_gene: TRBV7-9
len: 12
j_gene: TRBJ2-3
CDR3aa: ASSPGQSTDTQY

v_gene: TRBV6-5
len: 12
j_gene: TRBJ2-5
CDR3aa: ASSYRDNQETQY

v_gene: TRBV10-3
len: 15
j_gene: TRBJ2-1
CDR3aa: AISQGLAGDEYNEQF

v_gene: TRBV10-3
len: 9
j_gene: TRBJ2-3
CDR3aa: AISETDTQY

v_gene: TRBV7-9
len: 9
j_gene: TRBJ2-5
CDR3aa: ASSYGETQY

v_gene: TRBV2
len: 12
j_gene: TRBJ1-4
CDR3aa: ASSRDGTNEKLF

v_gene: TRBV7-2
len: 11
j_gene: TRBJ1-4
CDR3aa: ASSLNRGEKLF

v_gene: TRBV5-8
len: 14
j_gene: TRBJ2-7
CDR3aa: ASSLGSGTGGWEQY

v_gene: TRBV7-2
len: 11
j_gene: TRBJ2-4
CDR3aa: ASSQGRGNIQY

v_gene: TRBV6-6
len: 13
j_gene: TRBJ2-1
CDR3aa: ASSFSGTSGREQF

v_gene: TRBV29-1
len: 10
j_gene: TRBJ1-2
CDR3aa: SVERGNYGYT

v_gene: TRBV29-1
len: 11
j_gene: TRBJ2-7
CDR3aa: SVEGSNTYEQY

v_gene: TRBV30
len: 12
j_gene: TRBJ1-3
CDR3aa: AWSVAPSGNTIY

v_gene: TRBV7-2
len: 11
j_gene: TRBJ2-1
CDR3aa: ASSLAYSREQF

v_gene: TRBV18
len: 12
j_gene: TRBJ2-1
CDR3aa: ASSAGTSGNEQF

v_gene: TRBV29-1
len: 12
j_gene: TRBJ2-2
CDR3aa: SASGGPNTGELF

v_gene: TRBV4-1
len: 12
j_gene: TRBJ1-2
CDR3aa: ASSQLHRDYGYT

v_gene: TRBV9
len: 14
j_gene: TRBJ2-2
CDR3aa: ASSIDSGANTGELF

v_gene: TRBV27
len: 14
j_gene: TRBJ1-6
CDR3aa: ASSFDRTGGNSPLH

v_gene: TRBV7-3
len: 11
j_gene: TRBJ1-2
CDR3aa: ASSLRGDYGYT

v_gene: TRBV29-1
len: 10
j_gene: TRBJ2-7
CDR3aa: SVGGQGSEQY

v_gene: TRBV7-2
len: 14
j_gene: TRBJ2-3
CDR3aa: ASSSGLAGGVDTQY

v_gene: TRBV4-2
len: 13
j_gene: TRBJ1-5
CDR3aa: ASSQDRGLFEPQH

v_gene: TRBV6-6
len: 13
j_gene: TRBJ2-7
CDR3aa: ASSYSTTVSYEQY

v_gene: TRBV29-1
len: 9
j_gene: TRBJ1-1
CDR3aa: SALWTGAAF

v_gene: TRBV6-6
len: 12
j_gene: TRBJ1-4
CDR3aa: ASRLRGPGEKLF

v_gene: TRBV5-1
len: 11
j_gene: TRBJ2-1
CDR3aa: ASSFGTIDEQF

v_gene: TRBV10-3
len: 11
j_gene: TRBJ2-3
CDR3aa: AISGDRTDTQY

v_gene: TRBV15
len: 15
j_gene: TRBJ2-3
CDR3aa: ATSRGGGDISTDTQY

v_gene: TRBV7-2
len: 11
j_gene: TRBJ2-5
CDR3aa: ASSLGQGETQY

v_gene: TRBV30
len: 9
j_gene: TRBJ1-1
CDR3aa: AWTVNTEAF